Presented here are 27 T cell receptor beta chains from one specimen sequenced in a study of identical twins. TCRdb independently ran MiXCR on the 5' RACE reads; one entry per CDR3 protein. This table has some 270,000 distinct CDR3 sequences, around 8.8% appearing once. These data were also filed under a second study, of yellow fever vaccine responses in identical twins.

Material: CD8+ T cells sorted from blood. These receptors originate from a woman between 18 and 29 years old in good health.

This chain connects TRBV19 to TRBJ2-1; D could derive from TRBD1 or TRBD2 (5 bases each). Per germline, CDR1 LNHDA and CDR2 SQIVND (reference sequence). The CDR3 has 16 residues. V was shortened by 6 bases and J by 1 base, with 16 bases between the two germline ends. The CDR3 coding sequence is TGTGCCAGTAGCCTTTGGTCGGGACCATCCTACAATGAGCAGTTCTTC. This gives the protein CASSLWSGPSYNEQFF.

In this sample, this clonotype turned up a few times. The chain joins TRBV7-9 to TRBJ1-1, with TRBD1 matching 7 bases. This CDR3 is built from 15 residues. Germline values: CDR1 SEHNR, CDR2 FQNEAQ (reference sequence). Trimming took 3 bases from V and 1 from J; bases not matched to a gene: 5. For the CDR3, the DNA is TGTGCCAGCAGCTTTCACAGGGGACCGAACACTGAAGCTTTCTTT. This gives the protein CASSFHRGPNTEAFF.

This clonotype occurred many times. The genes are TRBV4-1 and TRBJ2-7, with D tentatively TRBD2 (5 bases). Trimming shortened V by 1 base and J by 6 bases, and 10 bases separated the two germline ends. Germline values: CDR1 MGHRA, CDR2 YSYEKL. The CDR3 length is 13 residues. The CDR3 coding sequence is TGCGCCAGCAGCCAAGGGAGGTCCCTCGAGCAGTACTTC. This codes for CASSQGRSLEQYF.

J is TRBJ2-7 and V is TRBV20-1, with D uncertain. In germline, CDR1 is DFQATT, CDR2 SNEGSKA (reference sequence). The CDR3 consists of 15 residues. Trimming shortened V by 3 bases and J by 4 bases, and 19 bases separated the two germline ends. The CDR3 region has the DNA TGCAGTGCTAGGGCGGAGAGGACGGAATGGTACGAGCAGTACTTC. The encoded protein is CSARAERTEWYEQYF.

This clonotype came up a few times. The CDR3 sequence is CASNLGANTGELFF. The CDR3 DNA reads TGTGCCAGCAATTTGGGGGCGAACACCGGGGAGCTGTTTTTT. The chain is built from TRBV6-5 and TRBJ2-2; D may correspond to TRBD1 or TRBD2 (5 bases each). V lost 7 bases and J 0 bases, leaving 9 bases between the germline ends. Germline V gene lookup returns CDR1 MNHEY and CDR2 SVGAGI. The CDR3 spans 14 residues.

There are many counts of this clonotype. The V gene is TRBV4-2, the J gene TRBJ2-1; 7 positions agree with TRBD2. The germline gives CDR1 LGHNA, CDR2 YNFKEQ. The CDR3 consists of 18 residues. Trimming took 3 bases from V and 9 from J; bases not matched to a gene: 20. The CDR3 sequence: CASSQGLAGSNGGGEQFF. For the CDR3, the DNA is TGTGCCAGCAGCCAGGGGTTGGCGGGATCGAATGGGGGGGGTGAGCAGTTCTTC.

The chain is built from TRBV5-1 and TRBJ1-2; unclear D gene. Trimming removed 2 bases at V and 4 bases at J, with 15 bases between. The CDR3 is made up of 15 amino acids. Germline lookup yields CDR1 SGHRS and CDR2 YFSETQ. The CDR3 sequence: CASSFREGVVYGYTF. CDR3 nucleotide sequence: TGCGCCAGCAGCTTCCGGGAAGGAGTAGTCTATGGCTACACCTTC.

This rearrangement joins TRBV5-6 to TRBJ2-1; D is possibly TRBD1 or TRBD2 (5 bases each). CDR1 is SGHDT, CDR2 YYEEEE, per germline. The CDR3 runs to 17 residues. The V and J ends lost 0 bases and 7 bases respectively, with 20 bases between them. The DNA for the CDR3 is TGTGCCAGCAGCTTGGGGGGGTGGGACCTCCTGAGGAATGAGCAGTTCTTC. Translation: CASSLGGWDLLRNEQFF. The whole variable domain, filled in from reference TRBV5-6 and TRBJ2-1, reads DAGVTQSPTHLIKTRGQQVTLRCSPKSGHDTVSWYQQALGQGPQFIFQYYEEEERQRGNFPDRFSGHQFPNYSSELNVNALLLGDSALYLCASSLGGWDLLRNEQFFGPGTRLTVL.

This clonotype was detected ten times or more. In nucleotides, the CDR3 is TGCAGCGTTGCCCCCGGACTAGCGGGAGACACCGGGGAGCTGTTTTTT. Its translation is CSVAPGLAGDTGELFF. The J gene is TRBJ2-2, the V gene TRBV29-1; 13 bases are a match to TRBD2. The CDR3 totals 16 residues. Germline CDR1 reads SQVTM; CDR2 reads ANQGSEA. The J segment lost 3 bases and the V segment lost 4 bases, leaving 5 bases of the junction unmatched.

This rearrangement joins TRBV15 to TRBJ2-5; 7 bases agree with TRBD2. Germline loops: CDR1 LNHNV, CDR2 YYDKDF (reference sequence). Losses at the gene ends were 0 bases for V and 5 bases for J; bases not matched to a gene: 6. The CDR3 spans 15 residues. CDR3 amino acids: CATSRDRGEGETQYF. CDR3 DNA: TGTGCCACCAGCAGAGATAGAGGGGAGGGGGAGACCCAGTACTTC.

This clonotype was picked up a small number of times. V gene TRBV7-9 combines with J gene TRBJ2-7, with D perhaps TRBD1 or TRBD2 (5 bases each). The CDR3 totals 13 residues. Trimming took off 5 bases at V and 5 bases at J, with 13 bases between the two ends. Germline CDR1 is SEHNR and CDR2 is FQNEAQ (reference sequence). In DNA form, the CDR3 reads TGTGCCAGCAGCCCAGAGGGACGGGACGAGCAGTACTTC. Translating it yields CASSPEGRDEQYF.

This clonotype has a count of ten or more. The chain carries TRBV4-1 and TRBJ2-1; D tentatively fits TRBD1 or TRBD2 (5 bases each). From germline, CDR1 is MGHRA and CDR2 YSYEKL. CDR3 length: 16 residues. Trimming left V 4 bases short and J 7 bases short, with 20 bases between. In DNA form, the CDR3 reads TGCGCCAGCAGCCGCTCCTTGGAGCTAGCAGGGAATGAGCAGTTCTTC. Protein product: CASSRSLELAGNEQFF.

CDR3 protein: CASSQVEGAQETQYF. The CDR3 nucleotides are TGCGCCAGCAGCCAAGTGGAGGGGGCTCAAGAGACCCAGTACTTC. V usage is TRBV4-3 and J usage is TRBJ2-5; D perhaps matches TRBD1 (7 bases). The V gene's germline CDR1 is LGHNA and CDR2 YSLEER. Trimming removed 1 base from V and 2 bases from J, with 11 bases in between. The CDR3 spans 15 residues.

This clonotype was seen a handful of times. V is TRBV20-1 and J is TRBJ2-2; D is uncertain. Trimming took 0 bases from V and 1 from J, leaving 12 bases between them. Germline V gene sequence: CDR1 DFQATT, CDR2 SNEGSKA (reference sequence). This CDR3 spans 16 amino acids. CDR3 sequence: CSARDLESLNTGELFF. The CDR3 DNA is TGCAGTGCTAGAGATCTCGAGAGCCTGAACACCGGGGAGCTGTTTTTT.

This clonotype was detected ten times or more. In DNA, the CDR3 is TGCAGCGCCCTGATGGTGGGGACTAGTTTCTACGAGCAGTACTTC. Translation: CSALMVGTSFYEQYF. V gene TRBV29-1 combines with J gene TRBJ2-7; the match to TRBD2 covers 8 bases. Germline CDR1 is SQVTM and CDR2 is ANQGSEA. Trimming removed 7 bases from V and 3 bases from J; junction bases left unmatched: 14. The CDR3 runs 15 residues.

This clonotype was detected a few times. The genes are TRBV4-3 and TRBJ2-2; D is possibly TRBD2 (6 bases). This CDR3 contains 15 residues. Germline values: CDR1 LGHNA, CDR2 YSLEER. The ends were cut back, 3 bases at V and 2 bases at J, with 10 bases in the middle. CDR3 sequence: CASSQGGPNTGELFF. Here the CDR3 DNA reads TGCGCCAGCAGCCAGGGGGGACCTAACACCGGGGAGCTGTTTTTT.

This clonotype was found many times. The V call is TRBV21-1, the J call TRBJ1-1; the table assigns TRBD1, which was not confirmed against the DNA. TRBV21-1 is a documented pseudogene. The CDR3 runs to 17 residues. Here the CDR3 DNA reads TGTGCCAGCAGCAAAGTGTTTCTGGGGTCCGGGGACACTGAAGCTTTCTTT. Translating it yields CASSKVFLGSGDTEAFF.

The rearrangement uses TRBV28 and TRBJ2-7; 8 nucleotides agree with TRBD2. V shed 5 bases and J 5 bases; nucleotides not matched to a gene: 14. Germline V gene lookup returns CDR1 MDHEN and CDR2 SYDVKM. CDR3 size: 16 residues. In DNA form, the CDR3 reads TGTGCCAGCAGTCTCCCCCCACCGGGAGGGTCGCACGAGCAGTACTTC. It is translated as CASSLPPPGGSHEQYF.

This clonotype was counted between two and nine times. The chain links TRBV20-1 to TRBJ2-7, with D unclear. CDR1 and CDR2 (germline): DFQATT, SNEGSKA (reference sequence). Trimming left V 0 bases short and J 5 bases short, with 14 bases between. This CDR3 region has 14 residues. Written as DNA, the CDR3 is TGCAGTGCTAGAGACCTGGAAAAGAACCACGAGCAGTACTTC. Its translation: CSARDLEKNHEQYF.

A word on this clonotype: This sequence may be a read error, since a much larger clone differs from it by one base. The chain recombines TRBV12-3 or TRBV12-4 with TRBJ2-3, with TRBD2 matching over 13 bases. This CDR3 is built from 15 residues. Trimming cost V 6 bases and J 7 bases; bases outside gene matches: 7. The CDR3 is CASRSGTSGVNTQYF. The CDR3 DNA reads TGTGCCAGCAGATCCGGGACTAGCGGGGTAAATACGCAGTATTTT.

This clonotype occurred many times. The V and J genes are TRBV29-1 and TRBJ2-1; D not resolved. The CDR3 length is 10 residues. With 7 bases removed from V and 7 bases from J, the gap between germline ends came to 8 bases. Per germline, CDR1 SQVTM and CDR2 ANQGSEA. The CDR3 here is CSGGQNEQFF. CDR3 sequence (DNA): TGCAGCGGGGGTCAAAATGAGCAGTTCTTC.

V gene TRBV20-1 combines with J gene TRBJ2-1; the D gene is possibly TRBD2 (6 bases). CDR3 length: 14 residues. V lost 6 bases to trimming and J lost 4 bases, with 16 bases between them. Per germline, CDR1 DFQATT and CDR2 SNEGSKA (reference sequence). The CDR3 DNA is TGCAGTGCCCCAGGGACCGGAGGGTACAATGAGCAGTTCTTC. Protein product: CSAPGTGGYNEQFF.

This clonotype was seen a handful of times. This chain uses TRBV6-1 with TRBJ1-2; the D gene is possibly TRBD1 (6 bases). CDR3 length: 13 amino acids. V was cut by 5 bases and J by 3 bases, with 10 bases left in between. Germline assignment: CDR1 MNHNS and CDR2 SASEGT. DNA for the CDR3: TGTGCCAGCAGTACCACAGGGTACTATGGCTACACCTTC. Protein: CASSTTGYYGYTF.

CDR3 sequence (DNA): TGTGCCAGCAGCTCCCCCCCCCCGGGACTATTCAACCCCGGGGAGCTGTTTTTT. Encoded protein: CASSSPPPGLFNPGELFF. The gene calls are TRBV6-1 and TRBJ2-2, with 7 bases identical to TRBD2. Germline V gives CDR1 MNHNS, CDR2 SASEGT. Trimming cost V 6 bases and J 6 bases; bases outside gene matches: 19. The CDR3 is 18 amino acids.

The CDR3 DNA sequence: TGTGCCAGCAGTTTACCCCCTAGCGGGGTAGGCGAGCAGTTCTTC. As protein: CASSLPPSGVGEQFF. The gene calls are TRBV28 and TRBJ2-1; 9 bases are a match to TRBD2. V dropped 2 bases and J dropped 10; count of bases not matched to a gene: 9. Per germline, CDR1 MDHEN and CDR2 SYDVKM. The CDR3 sequence is 15 residues long.

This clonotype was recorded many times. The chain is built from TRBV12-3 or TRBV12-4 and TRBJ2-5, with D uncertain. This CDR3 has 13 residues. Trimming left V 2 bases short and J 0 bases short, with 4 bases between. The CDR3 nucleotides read TGTGCCAGCAGTTTAATGTACCAAGAGACCCAGTACTTC. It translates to CASSLMYQETQYF.

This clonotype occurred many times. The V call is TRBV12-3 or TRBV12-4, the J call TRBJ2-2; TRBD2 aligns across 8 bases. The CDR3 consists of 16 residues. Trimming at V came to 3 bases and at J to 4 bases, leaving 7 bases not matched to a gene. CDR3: CASSFFGGGPTGELFF. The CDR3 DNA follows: TGTGCCAGCAGTTTTTTCGGCGGGGGGCCCACCGGGGAGCTGTTTTTT.